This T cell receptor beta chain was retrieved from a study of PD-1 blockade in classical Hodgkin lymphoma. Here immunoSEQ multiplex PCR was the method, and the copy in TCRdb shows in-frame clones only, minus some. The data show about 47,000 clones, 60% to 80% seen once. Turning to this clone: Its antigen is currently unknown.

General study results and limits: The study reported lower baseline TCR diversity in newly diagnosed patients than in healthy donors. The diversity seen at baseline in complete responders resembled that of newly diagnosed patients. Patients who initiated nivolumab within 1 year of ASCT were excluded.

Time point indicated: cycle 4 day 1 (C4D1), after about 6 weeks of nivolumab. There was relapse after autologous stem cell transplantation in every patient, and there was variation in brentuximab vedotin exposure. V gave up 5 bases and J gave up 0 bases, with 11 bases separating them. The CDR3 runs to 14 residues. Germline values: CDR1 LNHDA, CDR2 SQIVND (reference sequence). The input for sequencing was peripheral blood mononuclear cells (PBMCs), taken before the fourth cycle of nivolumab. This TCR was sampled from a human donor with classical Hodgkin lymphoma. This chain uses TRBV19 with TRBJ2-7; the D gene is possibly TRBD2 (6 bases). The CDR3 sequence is CASSLGLNSYEQYF. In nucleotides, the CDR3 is TGTGCCAGTAGTTTGGGACTGAACTCCTACGAGCAGTACTTC.